A selection of T cell receptor beta chains follows, all from one sample in a study of CD8+CD57+ T cells in acquired aplastic anemia. Using its own MiXCR run on the reads, TCRdb lists one record per CDR3 protein. The table records over 45,000 distinct CDR3 sequences, about 73% of them present only once. The sequencing sample was made of sorted CD4+, CD8+, or CD8+CD57+ T cells (not recorded which) from PBMCs. Every receptor here comes from a human donor in good health, serving as a control. Both conserved end residues are part of each CDR3. Each record gives: D gene, J gene, clone size, V gene, CDR3 DNA, CDR3 protein. D genes are given only for firm matches. Part of the rows lack a size; the others show once, few, many or a class for expanded clones.

>.|TRBJ2-7|once|TRBV2
TGTGCCAGCAGTTTCGGACGGAGCTCCTACGAGCAGTACTTC
CASSFGRSSYEQYF
>.|TRBJ1-6|.|TRBV15
TGTGCCACCAGCATCCTGGGCCTCAATAATTCACCCCTCCACTTT
CATSILGLNNSPLHF
>.|TRBJ1-2|.|TRBV25-1
TGTGCCAGTAAGGCGTCAGCAGATACTGCTAACTATGGCTACACCTTC
CASKASADTANYGYTF
>.|TRBJ2-7|.|TRBV29-1
TGCAGCGTCGAATTGGACGGGACCTACGAGCAGTACTTC
CSVELDGTYEQYF
>.|TRBJ2-2|.|TRBV5-4
TGTGCCAGCAGTGAAATGCATTCCACCGGGGAGCTGTTTTTT
CASSEMHSTGELFF
>.|TRBJ2-3|few|TRBV7-2
TGTGCCAGCAGCTACACTCGGATTGAACTCACAGATACGCAGTATTTT
CASSYTRIELTDTQYF
>.|TRBJ2-1|many|TRBV15
TGTGCCACCAGCAGAGGGACGGAGGGGGCTGAGCAGTTCTTC
CATSRGTEGAEQFF
>TRBD1|TRBJ1-5|.|TRBV6-1
TGTGCCAGCAGTGGGGGACAGGGGGGACAGCCCCAGCATTTT
CASSGGQGGQPQHF
>.|TRBJ2-2|.|TRBV29-1
TGCAGCGTTGTTAACGGCGGGGAGCTGTTTTTT
CSVVNGGELFF
>.|TRBJ1-1|.|TRBV4-1
TGCGCCAGCAGCCAAGTTTCTGGGGCTTCGGCTTTCTTT
CASSQVSGASAFF
>.|TRBJ1-2|few|TRBV25-1
TGTGCCAGCAGGACGGCAGGGAGCGCAGGTGGCTACACCTTC
CASRTAGSAGGYTF
>TRBD1|TRBJ1-4|.|TRBV4-3
TGCGCCAGCAGCCAAGAGGGACAGGGCTTTGAAAAACTGTTTTTT
CASSQEGQGFEKLFF
>TRBD1|TRBJ1-2|.|TRBV19
TGTGCCAGTAGATACGGACAGGGCAACTATGGCTACACCTTC
CASRYGQGNYGYTF
>.|TRBJ1-6|.|TRBV7-8
TGTGCCAGCCGACGGGAAAACTATAATTCACCCCTCCACTTT
CASRRENYNSPLHF
>.|TRBJ1-1|.|TRBV20-1
TGCAGTGCTCGCGGACAGACGAACACTGAAGCTTTCTTT
CSARGQTNTEAFF
>TRBD2|TRBJ2-7|.|TRBV2
TGTGCCAGCATTACTAGCGGGAGTGGTAGCGAGCAGTACTTC
CASITSGSGSEQYF
>TRBD1|TRBJ2-1|many|TRBV12-5
TGTGCTAGTGGGGACGACAGGGCCTCGGGTTTTGGGAATGAGCAGTTCTTC
CASGDDRASGFGNEQFF
>TRBD1|TRBJ2-7|.|TRBV15
TGTGCCACCAGCAGGGCAGGGGGACCAATGGGGCAGTACTTC
CATSRAGGPMGQYF
>TRBD2|TRBJ2-1|.|TRBV9
TGTGCCAGCAGCGTAGGGAGCGGGAGTTACAATGAGCAGTTCTTC
CASSVGSGSYNEQFF
>.|TRBJ1-6|.|TRBV5-1
TGCGCCAGCAGGGTCAGGGCTGGGGATTCACCCCTCCACTTT
CASRVRAGDSPLHF
>.|TRBJ2-7|.|TRBV15
TGTGCCACCAGCAGAGATCTGGGACAATCATCCTACGAGCAGTACTTC
CATSRDLGQSSYEQYF
>.|TRBJ1-2|.|TRBV5-6
TGTGCCAGCAGCGTTGACAGGAGTAACTATGGCTACACCTTC
CASSVDRSNYGYTF
>.|TRBJ1-1|.|TRBV29-1
TGCAGCGTTGAAAGGGAACCGGCTGAAGCTTTCTTT
CSVEREPAEAFF
>TRBD1|TRBJ1-3|.|TRBV24-1
TGTGCCACCAGTGATCGGACAGGTAGGACTGGAAACACCATATATTTT
CATSDRTGRTGNTIYF
>.|TRBJ2-7|.|TRBV10-3
TGTGCCATCCAGCTCGCAATGCCCTACGAGCAGTACTTC
CAIQLAMPYEQYF
>.|TRBJ1-2|.|TRBV15
TGTGCCACCAGCAGACGGGACGTGAATGGCTACACCTTC
CATSRRDVNGYTF
>.|TRBJ2-1|.|TRBV15
TGTGCCACCAGCTCGAGGGAGGCTAGCTCCTACAATGAGCAGTTCTTC
CATSSREASSYNEQFF
>.|TRBJ2-5|.|TRBV2
TGTGCCAGCAGTGAAGGATACCAAGAGACCCAGTACTTC
CASSEGYQETQYF
>.|TRBJ2-5|.|TRBV14
TGTGCCAGCAGCACAGTGACACTAATGGGGACAGAGACCCAGTACTTC
CASSTVTLMGTETQYF
>.|TRBJ2-7|.|TRBV29-1
TGCAGCGTTGAACGCGGGGGCGACGAGCAGTACTTC
CSVERGGDEQYF